This T cell receptor (beta chain) was obtained from a study of shared clonotypes between healthy human individuals. The overall study: Ranging from 18 to 49 in age, donors were two women and a few men.

Unsorted samples, those not sorted, used approximately 100 million PBMCs for genomic DNA. Spread over ten immunoSEQ deep assay plates, unsorted PBMC DNA underwent sequencing. Per the authors' pipeline: Junction-only sequences without quality scores came from ImmunoSEQ, so filtering differed. TCRdb's table, derived via immunoSEQ multiplex PCR, lists solely in-frame clones and lacks some. V and J calls and clone size come straight from that table; D and trimming were deduced from the DNA. Of roughly 480,000 clones in the sample, 79% were seen once. CDR1 and CDR2 from the germline V gene are MNHEY and SMNVEV (reference sequence). The V end was cut by 2 bases, the J end by 1 base, with 13 bases between. The CDR3 length is 16 residues.

The V gene is TRBV27, the J gene TRBJ2-3, with D tentatively TRBD1 (6 bases). Sequencing input: PBMCs. This TCR was recovered from a woman aged 35 to 49 in good health. Some clones in this sample may be carry-over from other donors' samples. CDR3 residues: CASSLVQGRGTDTQYF. In DNA form, the CDR3 reads TGTGCCAGCAGTTTAGTACAGGGAAGGGGCACAGATACGCAGTATTTT.